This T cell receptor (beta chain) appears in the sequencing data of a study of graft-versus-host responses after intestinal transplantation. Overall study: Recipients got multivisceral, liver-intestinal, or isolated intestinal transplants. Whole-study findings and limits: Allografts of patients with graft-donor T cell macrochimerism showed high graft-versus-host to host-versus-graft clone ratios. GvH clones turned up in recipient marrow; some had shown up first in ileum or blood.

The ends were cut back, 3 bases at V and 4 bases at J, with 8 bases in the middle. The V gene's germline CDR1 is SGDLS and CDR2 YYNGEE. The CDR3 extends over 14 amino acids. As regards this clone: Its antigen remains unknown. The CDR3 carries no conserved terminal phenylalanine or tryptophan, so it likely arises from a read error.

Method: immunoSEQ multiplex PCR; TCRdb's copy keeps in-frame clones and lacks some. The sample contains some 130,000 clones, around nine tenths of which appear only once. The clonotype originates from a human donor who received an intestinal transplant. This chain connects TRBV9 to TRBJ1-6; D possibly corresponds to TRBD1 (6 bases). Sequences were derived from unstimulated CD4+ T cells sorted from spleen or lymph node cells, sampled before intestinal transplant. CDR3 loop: CASSADSYNSPLHL. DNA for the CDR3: TGTGCCAGCAGCGCGGACAGTTATAATTCACCCCTCCACCTT.